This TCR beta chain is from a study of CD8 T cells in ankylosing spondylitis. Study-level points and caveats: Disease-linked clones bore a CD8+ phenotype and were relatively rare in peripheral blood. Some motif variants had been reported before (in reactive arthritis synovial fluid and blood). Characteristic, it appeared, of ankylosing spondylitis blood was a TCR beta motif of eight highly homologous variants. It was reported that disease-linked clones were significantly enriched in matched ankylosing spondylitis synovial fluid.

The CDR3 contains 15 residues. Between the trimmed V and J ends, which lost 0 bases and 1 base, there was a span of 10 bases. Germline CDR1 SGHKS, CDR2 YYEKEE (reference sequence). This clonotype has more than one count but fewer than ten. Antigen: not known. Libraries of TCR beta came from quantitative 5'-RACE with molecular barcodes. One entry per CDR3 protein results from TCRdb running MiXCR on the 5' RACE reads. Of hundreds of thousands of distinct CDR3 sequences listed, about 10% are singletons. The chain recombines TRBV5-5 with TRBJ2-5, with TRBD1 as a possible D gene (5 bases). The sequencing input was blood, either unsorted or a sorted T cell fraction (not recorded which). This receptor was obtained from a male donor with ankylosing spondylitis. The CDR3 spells CASSLATGFQETQYF. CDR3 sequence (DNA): TGTGCCAGCAGCTTGGCAACAGGCTTCCAAGAGACCCAGTACTTC.